The clone carrying this T cell receptor (beta chain) appeared once. The target antigen is unknown. The entry originates in a study of T cell responses to AZD1222 COVID-19 vaccine. Study details: Second-dose schedules of about 4 or about 12 weeks were combined. General study points: Sampled repertoires all dated from after the peak T cell response. Clonal diversity may have been underestimated in mostly white British donors. The number of AZD1222 recipients seropositive at baseline was only five or six.

Here immunoSEQ multiplex PCR was the method, and the copy in TCRdb shows in-frame clones only, minus some. This sample has about 150,000 clones, with approximately 90% found just once. V was pared by 3 bases and J by 0 bases, with 14 bases between. The CDR3 sequence is 17 residues long. From germline, CDR1 is LGHDT and CDR2 YNNKEL (reference sequence). This clonotype was sampled from an adult in good health. The sequenced sample was peripheral blood, obtained on day 0 of AZD1222 vaccination. J is TRBJ2-2 and V is TRBV3-1 (or the pseudogene TRBV3-2); D perhaps matches TRBD2 (5 bases). The CDR3 sequence: CASSHLAGNSNTGELFF. CDR3 DNA sequence: TGTGCCAGCAGCCATCTCGCCGGGAACTCGAACACCGGGGAGCTGTTTTTT.